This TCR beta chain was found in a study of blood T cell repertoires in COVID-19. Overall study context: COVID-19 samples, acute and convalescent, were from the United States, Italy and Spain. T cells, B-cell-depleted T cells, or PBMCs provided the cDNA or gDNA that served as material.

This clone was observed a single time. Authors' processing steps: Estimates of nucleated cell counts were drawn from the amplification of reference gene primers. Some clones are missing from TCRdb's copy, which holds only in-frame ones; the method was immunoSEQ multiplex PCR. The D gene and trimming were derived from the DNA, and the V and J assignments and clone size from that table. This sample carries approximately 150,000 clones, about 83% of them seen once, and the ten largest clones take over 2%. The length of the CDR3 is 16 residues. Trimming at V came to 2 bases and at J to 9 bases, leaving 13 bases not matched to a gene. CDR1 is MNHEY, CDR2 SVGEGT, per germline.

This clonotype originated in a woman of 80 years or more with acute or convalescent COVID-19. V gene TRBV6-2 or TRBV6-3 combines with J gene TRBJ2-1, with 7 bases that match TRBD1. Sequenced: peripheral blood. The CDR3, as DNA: TGTGCCAGCAGTTACATGGCAGGGGGTGCCAGTGGTGAGCAGTTCTTC. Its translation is CASSYMAGGASGEQFF.